This TCR beta chain was recorded in a study of beta chain features in type 1 diabetes. Study information: Patients looked much like healthy donors when it came to age, gender and cell yields. Study outcomes and limitations: All four CD4+ subsets from Type 1 diabetes patients carried moderately but significantly shorter TCRB CDR3s. For type 1 diabetes patients, VDJ junctions showed fewer insertions and more deletions.

The CDR3 consists of 15 residues. V was pared by 1 base and J by 4 bases, with 1 base of the junction left unmatched. Germline assignment: CDR1 SGHVS and CDR2 FNYEAQ. Each sorted population was over 98% pure. Every isolated RNA sample was fully reverse transcribed, so sequencing captured expressed TCRB transcripts. Sequencing was performed with immunoSEQ multiplex PCR; in TCRdb, only in-frame clones are kept and a portion is missing. The sample lists about 370,000 clones; around a tenth were seen once. In its sample, this clone was seen a few times. Its target is not known. The receptor was derived from a man aged 25 to 40 with type 1 diabetes. This rearrangement joins TRBV7-6 to TRBJ2-2, with 9 bases identical to TRBD2. Sequences were obtained from central memory CD4+ T cells from blood. CDR3 sequence reads: CASSLGGRATGELFF. CDR3 DNA: TGTGCCAGCAGCTTAGGCGGGAGGGCCACCGGGGAGCTGTTTTTT.